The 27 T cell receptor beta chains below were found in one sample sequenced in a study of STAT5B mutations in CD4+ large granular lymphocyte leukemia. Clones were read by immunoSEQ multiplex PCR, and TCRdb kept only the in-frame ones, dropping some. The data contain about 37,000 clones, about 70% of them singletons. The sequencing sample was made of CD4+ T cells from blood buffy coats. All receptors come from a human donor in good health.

The chain's CDR3 is CASNRRTSGLKDTQYF. The CDR3, as DNA: TGCGCCAGCAACCGACGGACTAGCGGGCTAAAAGATACGCAGTATTTT. The rearrangement links TRBV5-1 to TRBJ2-3; 11 bases are shared with TRBD2. The V segment lost 6 bases and the J segment 5 bases; nucleotides outside the gene matches: 11. This CDR3 is built from 16 residues. Germline V lookup: CDR1 SGHRS, CDR2 YFSETQ.

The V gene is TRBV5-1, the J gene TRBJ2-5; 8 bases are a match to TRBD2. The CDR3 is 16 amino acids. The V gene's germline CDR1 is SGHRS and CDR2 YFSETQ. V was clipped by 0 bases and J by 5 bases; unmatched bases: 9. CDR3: CASSLGLGLGGETQYF. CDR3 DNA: TGCGCCAGCAGCTTGGGCCTGGGACTAGGAGGGGAGACCCAGTACTTC.

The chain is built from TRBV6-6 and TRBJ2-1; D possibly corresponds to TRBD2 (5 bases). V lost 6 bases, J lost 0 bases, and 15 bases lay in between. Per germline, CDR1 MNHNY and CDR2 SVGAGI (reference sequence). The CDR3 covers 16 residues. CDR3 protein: CASSPRYGSSYNEQFF. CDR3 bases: TGTGCCAGCAGCCCCAGGTATGGGAGCTCCTACAATGAGCAGTTCTTC.

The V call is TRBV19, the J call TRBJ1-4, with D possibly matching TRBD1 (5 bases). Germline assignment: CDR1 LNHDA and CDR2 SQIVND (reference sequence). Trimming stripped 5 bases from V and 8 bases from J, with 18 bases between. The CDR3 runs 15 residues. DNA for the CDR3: TGTGCCAGTAGTCACGCTCGGGGAGGGGAGGAAAAACTGTTTTTT. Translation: CASSHARGGEEKLFF.

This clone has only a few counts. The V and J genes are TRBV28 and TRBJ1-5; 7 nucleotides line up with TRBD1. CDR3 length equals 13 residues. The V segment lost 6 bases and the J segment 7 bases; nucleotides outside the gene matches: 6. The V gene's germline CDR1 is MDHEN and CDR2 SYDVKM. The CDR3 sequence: CASRETGRQPQHF. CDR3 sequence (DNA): TGTGCCAGCAGAGAGACAGGGCGGCAGCCCCAGCATTTT.

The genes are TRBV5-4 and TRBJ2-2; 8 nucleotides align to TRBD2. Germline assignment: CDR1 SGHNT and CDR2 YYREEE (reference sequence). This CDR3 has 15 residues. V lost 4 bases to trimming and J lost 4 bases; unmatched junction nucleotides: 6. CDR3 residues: CASSPDGGGTGELFF. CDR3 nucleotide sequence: TGTGCCAGCAGCCCCGACGGGGGGGGCACCGGGGAGCTGTTTTTT.

CDR3 bases: TGTGCCAGCATTAGGTCAGCTCTAGCGAACACCGGGGAGCTGTTTTTT. Its translation: CASIRSALANTGELFF. The rearrangement joins TRBV2 to TRBJ2-2; D ambiguous. This CDR3 contains 16 residues. Germline V gene lookup returns CDR1 SNHLY and CDR2 FYNNEI. Trimming removed 7 bases from V and 0 bases from J, with 15 bases in between. Full variable domain (outside the CDR3, taken from reference TRBV2 and TRBJ2-2): EPEVTQTPSHQVTQMGQEVILRCVPISNHLYFYWYRQILGQKVEFLVSFYNNEISEKSEIFDDQFSVERPDGSNFTLKIRSTKLEDSAMYFCASIRSALANTGELFFGEGSRLTVL.

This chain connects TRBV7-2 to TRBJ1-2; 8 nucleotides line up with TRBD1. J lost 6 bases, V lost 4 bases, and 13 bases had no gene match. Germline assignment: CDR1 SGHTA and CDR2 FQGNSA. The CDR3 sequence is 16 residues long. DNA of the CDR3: TGTGCCAGCAGCTCCAAGGCATCAGGGGGCGCAAATGGCTACACCTTC. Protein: CASSSKASGGANGYTF. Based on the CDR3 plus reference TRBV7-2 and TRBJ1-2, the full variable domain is GAGVSQSPSNKVTEKGKDVELRCDPISGHTALYWYRQSLGQGLEFLIYFQGNSAPDKSGLPSDRFSAERTGGSVSTLTIQRTQQEDSAVYLCASSSKASGGANGYTFGSGTRLTVV.

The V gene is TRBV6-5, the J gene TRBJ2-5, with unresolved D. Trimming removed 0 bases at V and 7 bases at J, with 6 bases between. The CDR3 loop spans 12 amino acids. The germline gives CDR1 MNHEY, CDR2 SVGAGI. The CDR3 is CASSYSVGTQYF. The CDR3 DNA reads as TGTGCCAGCAGTTACTCGGTGGGGACCCAGTACTTC.

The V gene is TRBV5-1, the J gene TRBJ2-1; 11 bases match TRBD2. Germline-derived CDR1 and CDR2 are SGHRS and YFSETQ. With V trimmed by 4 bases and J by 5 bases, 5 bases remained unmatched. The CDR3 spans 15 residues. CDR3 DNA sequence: TGCGCCAGCAGCCCGCTAGCGGGGGGTGACAATGAGCAGTTCTTC. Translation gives CASSPLAGGDNEQFF.

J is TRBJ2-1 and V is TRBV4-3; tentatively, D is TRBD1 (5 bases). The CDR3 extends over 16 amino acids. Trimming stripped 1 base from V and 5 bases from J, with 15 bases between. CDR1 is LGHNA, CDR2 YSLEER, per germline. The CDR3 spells CASSQAGRQGNNEQFF. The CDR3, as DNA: TGCGCCAGCAGCCAAGCTGGTAGGCAGGGCAACAATGAGCAGTTCTTC.

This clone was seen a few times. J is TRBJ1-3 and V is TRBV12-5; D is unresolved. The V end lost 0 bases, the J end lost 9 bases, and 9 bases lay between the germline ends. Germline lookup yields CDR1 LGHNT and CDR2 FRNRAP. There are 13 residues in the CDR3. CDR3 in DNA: TGTGCTAGTGGTTTGGTAGTCTGGGGCACCATATATTTT. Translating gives CASGLVVWGTIYF.

Written as DNA, the CDR3 is TGTGCCAGCAAACCGGGACAGGGTAACTATGGCTACACCTTC. Translated: CASKPGQGNYGYTF. The rearrangement links TRBV27 to TRBJ1-2; 9 nucleotides agree with TRBD1. Germline V CDR1 and CDR2: MNHEY, SMNVEV (reference sequence). The J segment lost 1 base and the V segment lost 7 bases, leaving 4 bases of the junction unmatched. This CDR3 has 14 amino acids.

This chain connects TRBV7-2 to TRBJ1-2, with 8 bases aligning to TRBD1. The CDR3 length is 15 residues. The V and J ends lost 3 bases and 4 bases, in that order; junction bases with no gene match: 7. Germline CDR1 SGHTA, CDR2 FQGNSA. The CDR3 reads CASSLFQTGAYGYTF. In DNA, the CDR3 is TGTGCCAGCAGCTTGTTTCAGACAGGGGCCTATGGCTACACCTTC. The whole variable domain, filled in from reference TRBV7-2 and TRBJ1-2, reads GAGVSQSPSNKVTEKGKDVELRCDPISGHTALYWYRQSLGQGLEFLIYFQGNSAPDKSGLPSDRFSAERTGGSVSTLTIQRTQQEDSAVYLCASSLFQTGAYGYTFGSGTRLTVV.

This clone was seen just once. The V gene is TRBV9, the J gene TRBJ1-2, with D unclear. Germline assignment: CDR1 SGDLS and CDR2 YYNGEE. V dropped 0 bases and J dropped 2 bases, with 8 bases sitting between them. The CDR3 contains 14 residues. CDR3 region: CASSVETGNYGYTF. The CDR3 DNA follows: TGTGCCAGCAGCGTAGAGACGGGAAACTATGGCTACACCTTC. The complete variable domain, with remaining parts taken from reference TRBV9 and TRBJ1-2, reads DSGVTQTPKHLITATGQRVTLRCSPRSGDLSVYWYQQSLDQGLQFLIQYYNGEERAKGNILERFSAQQFPDLHSELNLSSLELGDSALYFCASSVETGNYGYTFGSGTRLTVV.

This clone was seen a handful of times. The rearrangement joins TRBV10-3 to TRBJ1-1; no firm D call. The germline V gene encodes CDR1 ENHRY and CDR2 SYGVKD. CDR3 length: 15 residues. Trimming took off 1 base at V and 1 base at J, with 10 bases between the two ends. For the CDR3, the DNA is TGTGCCATCAGTGAGTTACATGTTGGGAACACTGAAGCTTTCTTT. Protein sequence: CAISELHVGNTEAFF.

CDR3 DNA sequence: TGTGCCAGTAGTGCATCGCGGGTTAATGAAAAACTGTTTTTT. This sequence encodes CASSASRVNEKLFF. The V call is TRBV19, the J call TRBJ1-4; D unclear. This CDR3 has 14 amino acids. V lost 5 bases and J lost 4, with 11 bases in between. The germline gives CDR1 LNHDA, CDR2 SQIVND (reference sequence).

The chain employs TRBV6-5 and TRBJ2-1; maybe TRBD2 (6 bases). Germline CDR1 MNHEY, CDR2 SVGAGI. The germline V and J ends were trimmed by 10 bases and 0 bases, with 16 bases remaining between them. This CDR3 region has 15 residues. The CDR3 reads CATRAVRGSYNEQFF. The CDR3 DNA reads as TGTGCCACCCGCGCGGTGCGGGGCTCCTACAATGAGCAGTTCTTC.

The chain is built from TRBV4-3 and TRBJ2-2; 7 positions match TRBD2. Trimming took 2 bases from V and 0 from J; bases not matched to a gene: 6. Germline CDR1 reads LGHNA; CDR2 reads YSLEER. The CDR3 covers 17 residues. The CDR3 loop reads CASSQNPAGANTGELFF. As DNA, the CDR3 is TGCGCCAGCAGCCAAAACCCCGCGGGGGCGAACACCGGGGAGCTGTTTTTT.

CDR3 region: CASRVGQTNEKLFF. In nucleotides, the CDR3 is TGTGCCAGCAGAGTCGGACAGACTAATGAAAAACTGTTTTTT. J is TRBJ1-4 and V is TRBV2; D might be TRBD1 (6 bases). The V and J ends lost 6 bases and 2 bases respectively, with 10 bases between them. Germline CDR1 is SNHLY and CDR2 is FYNNEI. The CDR3 length is 14 residues.

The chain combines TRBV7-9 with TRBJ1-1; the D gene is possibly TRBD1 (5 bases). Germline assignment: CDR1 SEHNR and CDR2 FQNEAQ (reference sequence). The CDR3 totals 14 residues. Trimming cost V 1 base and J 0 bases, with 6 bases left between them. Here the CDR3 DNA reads TGTGCCAGCAGCTTAGAAGGGGTGAACACTGAAGCTTTCTTT. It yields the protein CASSLEGVNTEAFF.

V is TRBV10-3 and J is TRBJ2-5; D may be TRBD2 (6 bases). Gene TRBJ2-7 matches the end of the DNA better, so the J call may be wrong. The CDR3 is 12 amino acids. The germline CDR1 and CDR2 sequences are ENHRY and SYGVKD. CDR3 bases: TGTGCCATCAGTGACCCGGGGGTCGAGCAGTACTTC. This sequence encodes CAISDPGVEQYF.

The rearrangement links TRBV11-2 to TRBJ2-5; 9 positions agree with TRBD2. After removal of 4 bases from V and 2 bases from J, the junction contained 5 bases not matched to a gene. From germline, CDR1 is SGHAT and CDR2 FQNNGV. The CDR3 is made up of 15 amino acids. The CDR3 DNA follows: TGTGCCAGCAGCTACAGCGGGGGGCCACAAGAGACCCAGTACTTC. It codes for CASSYSGGPQETQYF.

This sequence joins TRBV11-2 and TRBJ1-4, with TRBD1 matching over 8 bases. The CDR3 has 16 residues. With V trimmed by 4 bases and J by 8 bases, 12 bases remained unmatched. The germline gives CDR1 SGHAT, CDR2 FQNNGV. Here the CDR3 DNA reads TGTGCCAGCAGCTCCCAAACAGGGGGGCATCGGGAAAAACTGTTTTTT. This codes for CASSSQTGGHREKLFF.

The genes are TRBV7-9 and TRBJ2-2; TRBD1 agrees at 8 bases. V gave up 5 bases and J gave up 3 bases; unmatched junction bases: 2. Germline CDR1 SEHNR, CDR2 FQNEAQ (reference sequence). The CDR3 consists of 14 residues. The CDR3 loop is CASSPDRDTGELFF. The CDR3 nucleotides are TGTGCCAGCAGCCCGGACAGGGACACCGGGGAGCTGTTTTTT. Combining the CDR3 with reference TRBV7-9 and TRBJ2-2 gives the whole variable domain DTGVSQNPRHKITKRGQNVTFRCDPISEHNRLYWYRQTLGQGPEFLTYFQNEAQLEKSRLLSDRFSAERPKGSFSTLEIQRTEQGDSAMYLCASSPDRDTGELFFGEGSRLTVL.

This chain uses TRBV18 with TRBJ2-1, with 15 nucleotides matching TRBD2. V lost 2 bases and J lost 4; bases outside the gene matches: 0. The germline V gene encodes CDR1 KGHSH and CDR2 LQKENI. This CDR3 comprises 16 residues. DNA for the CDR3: TGTGCCAGCTCACCAGGACTAGCGGGGGGGTACAATGAGCAGTTCTTC. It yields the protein CASSPGLAGGYNEQFF.

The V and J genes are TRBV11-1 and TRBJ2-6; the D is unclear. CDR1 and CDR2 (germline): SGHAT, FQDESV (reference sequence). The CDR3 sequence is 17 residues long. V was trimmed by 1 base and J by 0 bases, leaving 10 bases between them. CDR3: CASSLDAWSSGANVLTF. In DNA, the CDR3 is TGTGCCAGCAGCTTAGATGCGTGGAGCTCTGGGGCCAACGTCCTGACTTTC.